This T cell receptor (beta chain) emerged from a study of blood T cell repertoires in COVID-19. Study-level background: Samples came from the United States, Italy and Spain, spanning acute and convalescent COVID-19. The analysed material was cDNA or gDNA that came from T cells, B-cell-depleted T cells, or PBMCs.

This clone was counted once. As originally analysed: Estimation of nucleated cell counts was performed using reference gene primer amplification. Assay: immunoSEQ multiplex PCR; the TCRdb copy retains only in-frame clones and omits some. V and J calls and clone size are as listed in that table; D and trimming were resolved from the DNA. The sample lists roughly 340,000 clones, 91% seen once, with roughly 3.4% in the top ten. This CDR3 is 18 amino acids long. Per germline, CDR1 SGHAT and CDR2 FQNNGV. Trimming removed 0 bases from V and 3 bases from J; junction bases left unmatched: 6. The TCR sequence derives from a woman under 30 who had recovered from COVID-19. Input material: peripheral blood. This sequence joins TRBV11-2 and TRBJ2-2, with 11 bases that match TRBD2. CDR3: CASSLELAGVSDTGELFF. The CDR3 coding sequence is TGTGCCAGCAGCTTAGAACTAGCGGGAGTTTCGGACACCGGGGAGCTGTTTTTT.